These 26 T cell receptor beta chains were all obtained from the same sample, sequenced in a study of siplizumab effects on memory and regulatory T cells. The method was immunoSEQ multiplex PCR; TCRdb's version includes in-frame clones alone and lacks a portion of them. Of about 100,000 clones listed, 91% are singletons. The material sequenced was CD4+ T cells sorted from blood. The source of these receptors is a human donor in good health.

This chain connects TRBV7-9 to TRBJ2-5; no reliable D call. V shed 1 base and J shed 1 base, with 1 base lying between them. The CDR3 consists of 12 residues. From germline, CDR1 is SEHNR and CDR2 FQNEAQ (reference sequence). CDR3 region: CASSLVQETQYF. The DNA of the CDR3 is TGTGCCAGCAGCTTAGTCCAAGAGACCCAGTACTTC.

The chain couples TRBV9 to TRBJ2-3; 8 bases are a match to TRBD2. Trimming took 0 bases from V and 2 from J; bases not matched to a gene: 8. The CDR3 totals 17 residues. Germline V gene data show CDR1 as SGDLS and CDR2 as YYNGEE. This CDR3 is CASSVGGQRGFTDTQYF. For the CDR3, the DNA is TGTGCCAGCAGCGTAGGAGGCCAGCGGGGGTTCACAGATACGCAGTATTTT.

The rearrangement links TRBV5-4 to TRBJ1-2; D is unclear. V was trimmed by 5 bases and J by 8 bases, leaving 10 bases between them. Germline V lookup: CDR1 SGHNT, CDR2 YYREEE (reference sequence). The CDR3 loop spans 11 amino acids. The CDR3 loop is CASSSDRGYTF. CDR3 coding DNA: TGTGCCAGCAGTTCGGACCGAGGCTACACCTTC.

The V call is TRBV5-1, the J call TRBJ2-1, with D tentatively TRBD2 (6 bases). Between the trimmed V and J ends, which lost 4 bases and 8 bases, there was a span of 22 bases. Per germline, CDR1 SGHRS and CDR2 YFSETQ. The CDR3 has 16 residues. The CDR3 coding sequence is TGCGCCAGCAGCCTGGGGGGAGCCGTAGCTCAGGATGAGCAGTTCTTC. The encoded protein is CASSLGGAVAQDEQFF. Together with reference TRBV5-1 and TRBJ2-1, the CDR3 gives the full variable domain: KAGVTQTPRYLIKTRGQQVTLSCSPISGHRSVSWYQQTPGQGLQFLFEYFSETQRNKGNFPGRFSGRQFSNSRSEMNVSTLELGDSALYLCASSLGGAVAQDEQFFGPGTRLTVL.

The chain is built from TRBV7-9 and TRBJ2-4; D is perhaps TRBD2 (6 bases). Germline values: CDR1 SEHNR, CDR2 FQNEAQ (reference sequence). V was cut by 1 base and J by 3 bases, with 13 bases left in between. This CDR3 has 16 amino acids. CDR3 protein: CASSLGAGSGKNIQYF. The CDR3 DNA reads as TGTGCCAGCAGCTTAGGTGCGGGGTCGGGCAAAAACATTCAGTACTTC. Supplemented by reference TRBV7-9 and TRBJ2-4, the full variable domain reads DTGVSQNPRHKITKRGQNVTFRCDPISEHNRLYWYRQTLGQGPEFLTYFQNEAQLEKSRLLSDRFSAERPKGSFSTLEIQRTEQGDSAMYLCASSLGAGSGKNIQYFGAGTRLSVL.

V and J are TRBV28 and TRBJ1-5; weak D call: TRBD1 (6 bases). V lost 1 base and J lost 0, with 10 bases in between. From germline, CDR1 is MDHEN and CDR2 SYDVKM. The CDR3 spans 16 residues. The CDR3 DNA reads as TGTGCCAGCAGTTTATCGGACAGACCTAGCAATCAGCCCCAGCATTTT. It encodes CASSLSDRPSNQPQHF.

The gene calls are TRBV19 and TRBJ2-7; TRBD2 matches at 7 bases. The CDR3 runs 15 residues. With 1 base clipped from V and 4 bases from J, the junction kept 7 bases outside the gene matches. The V gene's germline CDR1 is LNHDA and CDR2 SQIVND (reference sequence). CDR3 DNA sequence: TGTGCCAGTAGTATAGGGGCGGGGGTACTATACGAGCAGTACTTC. Protein: CASSIGAGVLYEQYF.

V gene TRBV5-6 combines with J gene TRBJ1-6; D call uncertain. The CDR3 is 14 residues long. CDR1 is SGHDT and CDR2 is YYEEEE in the germline V gene. The V end lost 5 bases, the J end lost 6 bases, and 12 bases lay between the germline ends. CDR3 amino acids: CASSPGVINSPLHF. In DNA, the CDR3 is TGTGCCAGCAGTCCGGGAGTGATTAATTCACCCCTCCACTTT.

This chain uses TRBV19 with TRBJ1-6; TRBD1 aligns across 8 bases. Trimming removed 6 bases from V and 9 bases from J; junction bases left unmatched: 7. CDR3 length: 14 residues. In germline, CDR1 is LNHDA, CDR2 SQIVND (reference sequence). The CDR3 reads CASSTQGGGSPLHF. In DNA form, the CDR3 reads TGTGCCAGTAGCACACAGGGGGGAGGTTCACCCCTCCACTTT.

J is TRBJ2-1 and V is TRBV4-1; the D gene is possibly TRBD2 (5 bases). This CDR3 comprises 17 residues. The germline gives CDR1 MGHRA, CDR2 YSYEKL. The V end lost 4 bases, the J end lost 1 base, and 17 bases lay between the germline ends. The DNA of the CDR3 is TGCGCCAGCAGCCTATCCAACGGTCCGGGGTCCTACAATGAGCAGTTCTTC. It is translated as CASSLSNGPGSYNEQFF.

The chain joins TRBV6-6 to TRBJ2-2, with 9 bases identical to TRBD1. Losses at the gene ends were 6 bases for V and 5 bases for J; bases not matched to a gene: 1. In germline, CDR1 is MNHNY, CDR2 SVGAGI (reference sequence). The CDR3 is 13 residues long. The CDR3, as DNA: TGTGCCAGCAGGGGACAGGGAACCGGGGAGCTGTTTTTT. Its translation: CASRGQGTGELFF.

V usage is TRBV11-1 and J usage is TRBJ2-1; 11 nucleotides agree with TRBD2. The V gene end was trimmed by 5 bases and the J gene end by 9 bases; junction bases not matched to a gene: 9. The germline V gene has CDR1 SGHAT and CDR2 FQDESV (reference sequence). The CDR3 spans 15 residues. CDR3 sequence reads: CASSLLAGVAREQFF. CDR3 nucleotide sequence: TGTGCCAGCAGCCTACTAGCGGGAGTGGCTCGTGAGCAGTTCTTC.

This chain links TRBV28 with TRBJ2-5; TRBD2 is a possible D gene (6 bases). Germline CDR1 reads MDHEN; CDR2 reads SYDVKM. V dropped 0 bases and J dropped 2 bases, with 10 bases sitting between them. The CDR3 is 15 amino acids. The CDR3 DNA sequence: TGTGCCAGCAGTTTATGGTACCGGGAGCAAGAGACCCAGTACTTC. Translated, it gives CASSLWYREQETQYF.

The chain is built from TRBV29-1 and TRBJ2-1, with D perhaps matching TRBD1 or TRBD2 (5 bases each). The length of the CDR3 is 12 residues. Trimming removed 4 bases at V and 10 bases at J, with 14 bases between. The V gene's germline CDR1 is SQVTM and CDR2 ANQGSEA. The CDR3 nucleotides read TGCAGCGTTGTGCCGACCGGGGCAGAGCAGTTCTTC. Translating gives CSVVPTGAEQFF.

This rearrangement joins TRBV19 to TRBJ1-1; possibly TRBD1 for D (6 bases). The CDR3 spans 15 residues. Germline loops: CDR1 LNHDA, CDR2 SQIVND (reference sequence). The V end was cut by 6 bases, the J end by 2 bases, with 16 bases between. This chain's CDR3 is CASRAHGTLNTEAFF. For the CDR3, the DNA is TGTGCCAGTAGGGCTCACGGGACACTAAACACTGAAGCTTTCTTT.

In DNA form, the CDR3 reads TGTGCCAGCTCAGAGACAGTTATGAACACTGAAGCTTTCTTT. Translated: CASSETVMNTEAFF. The chain combines TRBV18 with TRBJ1-1, with D possibly TRBD1 on 5 matching bases. The V gene's germline CDR1 is KGHSH and CDR2 LQKENI. V was clipped by 5 bases and J by 0 bases, with 10 bases between them. The CDR3 has 14 amino acids. Filled out from reference TRBV18 and TRBJ1-1, the complete variable domain reads NAGVMQNPRHLVRRRGQEARLRCSPMKGHSHVYWYRQLPEEGLKFMVYLQKENIIDESGMPKERFSAEFPKEGPSILRIQQVVRGDSAAYFCASSETVMNTEAFFGQGTRLTVV.

The chain has TRBV4-1 and TRBJ1-2, with D unclear. Between the trimmed V and J ends, which lost 6 bases and 0 bases, there was a span of 20 bases. The CDR3 runs 17 residues. Looked up from germline, CDR1 is MGHRA and CDR2 is YSYEKL. CDR3 in DNA: TGCGCCAGCAGGGTTAATAGGGCAGCACCGTCTAACTATGGCTACACCTTC. Its translation is CASRVNRAAPSNYGYTF.

This clone was found once. This chain joins TRBV10-3 and TRBJ2-1, with 15 bases aligning to TRBD2. The CDR3 length is 20 residues. The trim removed 3 bases at V and 0 bases at J, leaving 9 bases unmatched. Germline assignment: CDR1 ENHRY and CDR2 SYGVKD. The CDR3 is CAISDPGLAGGPSSYNEQFF. CDR3 DNA sequence: TGTGCCATCAGTGACCCGGGACTAGCGGGGGGCCCTAGCTCCTACAATGAGCAGTTCTTC.

This chain joins TRBV27 and TRBJ2-2; D may match TRBD1 or TRBD2 (5 bases each). The germline V gene encodes CDR1 MNHEY and CDR2 SMNVEV (reference sequence). V lost 6 bases to trimming and J lost 3 bases, with 14 bases between them. CDR3 size: 15 residues. The CDR3, as DNA: TGTGCCAGCAGGTGGATGGGGGTTGACACCGGGGAGCTGTTTTTT. It yields the protein CASRWMGVDTGELFF.

This chain joins TRBV20-1 and TRBJ1-2; D gene unclear. This CDR3 spans 11 amino acids. V was clipped by 6 bases and J by 5 bases, with 10 bases between them. CDR1 and CDR2 (germline): DFQATT, SNEGSKA (reference sequence). As DNA, the CDR3 is TGCAGTGCGGCGGGGTCATATGGCTACACCTTC. Its translation: CSAAGSYGYTF.

J is TRBJ2-5 and V is TRBV7-2; 9 nucleotides line up with TRBD2. The germline V gene has CDR1 SGHTA and CDR2 FQGNSA. This CDR3 comprises 16 residues. The junction had 7 bases not matched to a gene; V was cut back by 5 bases and J by 0 bases. Here the CDR3 DNA reads TGTGCCAGCAGCGTGGGACTAGCAATCTACCAAGAGACCCAGTACTTC. Its protein is CASSVGLAIYQETQYF.

The CDR3 DNA reads TGTGCCAGCAGCTTGGGACTAGCGGGGGGGGAGACCCAGTACTTC. Amino acid sequence: CASSLGLAGGETQYF. The chain is built from TRBV7-2 and TRBJ2-5, with 16 nucleotides matching TRBD2. V dropped 3 bases and J dropped 5; count of bases not matched to a gene: 0. Germline CDR1 and CDR2: SGHTA and FQGNSA. This CDR3 is built from 15 residues.

The rearrangement uses TRBV4-1 and TRBJ1-6; D remains ambiguous. The germline V and J ends were trimmed by 0 bases and 0 bases, with 15 bases remaining between them. Germline V gene data show CDR1 as MGHRA and CDR2 as YSYEKL. This CDR3 is 19 amino acids long. CDR3 residues: CASSQEPWTGSSYNSPLHF. CDR3 bases: TGCGCCAGCAGCCAAGAACCTTGGACGGGAAGCTCCTATAATTCACCCCTCCACTTT.

The chain is built from TRBV5-1 and TRBJ1-1; the D gene is possibly TRBD1 (6 bases). Germline V CDR1 and CDR2: SGHRS, YFSETQ. Trimming took 4 bases from V and 5 from J, leaving 18 bases between them. This CDR3 contains 15 residues. In nucleotides, the CDR3 is TGCGCCAGCAGCCCCCAAAAGGGGGAATGGACTGAAGCTTTCTTT. Its protein product is CASSPQKGEWTEAFF.

A single count supports this clone. The V and J genes are TRBV7-2 and TRBJ1-2; 9 bases map to TRBD1. The length of the CDR3 is 14 residues. Per the germline V gene, CDR1 is SGHTA and CDR2 is FQGNSA. Trimming removed 6 bases from V and 8 bases from J; junction bases left unmatched: 10. The CDR3 DNA sequence: TGTGCCAGCAGATCTACAGGGGGCGCGGGGGGCTACACCTTC. Its protein product is CASRSTGGAGGYTF.

The V gene is TRBV18, the J gene TRBJ2-1; no reliable D call. Germline assignment: CDR1 KGHSH and CDR2 LQKENI. This CDR3 has 14 residues. V lost 3 bases, J lost 9 bases, and 15 bases lay in between. CDR3 amino acids: CASSPTSGIPEQFF. The CDR3 DNA reads as TGTGCCAGCTCACCCACAAGTGGGATACCTGAGCAGTTCTTC.